This T cell receptor beta chain is drawn from a study of shared T cell receptors in the human thymus. Data came from immunoSEQ multiplex PCR; TCRdb stores just in-frame clones and leaves some out. The sample records about 500,000 clones, 70% to 80% being singletons. CDR3 size: 18 residues. Germline V gene lookup returns CDR1 MGHDK and CDR2 SYGVNS. Trimming removed 6 bases from V and 2 bases from J; junction bases left unmatched: 18. The same sample was also used in a study of human thymus T cells. That publication notes: It was from resections taken during corrective heart surgery that the thymus tissue came. The authors found apparently biased V and J gene usage in thymic and blood repertoires. Related studies noted strongly shared thymic repertoires across unrelated people.

This sequence joins TRBV25-1 and TRBJ1-2, with TRBD1 matching over 7 bases. This receptor was identified in a boy under two years old with a congenital heart defect. Sequencing was carried out using thymocytes. CDR3 sequence (DNA): TGTGCCAGCAGCGCAGAGGCGCCCCAGGGGGAAGACAACTATGGCTACACCTTC. It specifies CASSAEAPQGEDNYGYTF.